Following are 23 T cell receptor beta chains from one sample sequenced in a study of T cell clonality in common variable immunodeficiency. Overall study findings and caveats: Fewer deletions and N-nucleotide insertions were reportedly seen in common variable immunodeficiency TCR beta sequences.

Assay used: immunoSEQ multiplex PCR; TCRdb lists only in-frame clones, some missing. The specimen's table records several thousand clones. Their antigens remain unidentified. Sequencing was done on a sample of peripheral blood mononuclear cells. The receptors shown here come from a human donor with common variable immunodeficiency.

As concerns this clone: The CDR3 extends 3 residues past the end of the read, so its final part is completed from the germline J gene. The chain couples TRBV7-2 to TRBJ1-5; 8 bases map to TRBD1. The CDR3 has 13 amino acids. The ends lost 5 bases at V and 6 bases at J; junction bases unmatched: 3. Per germline, CDR1 SGHTA and CDR2 FQGNSA. The CDR3 spells CASSDRGFQPQHF. The sequenced part of the CDR3 DNA is TGTGCCAGCAGCGACAGGGGCTTTCAGCCC. The full variable domain, in which reference TRBV7-2 and TRBJ1-5 provide the parts outside the CDR3, is GAGVSQSPSNKVTEKGKDVELRCDPISGHTALYWYRQSLGQGLEFLIYFQGNSAPDKSGLPSDRFSAERTGGSVSTLTIQRTQQEDSAVYLCASSDRGFQPQHFGDGTRLSIL.

Partial CDR3 DNA: TGTGCCTGGAGGCCCCTAGGGGCGGGGGATTACTACGAG. It is translated as CAWRPLGAGDYYE. The CDR3, in full, reads CAWRPLGAGDYYEQYF. The chain links TRBV30 to TRBJ2-7, with 7 bases lining up with TRBD2. The sequenced fragment ends 3 residues before the CDR3 boundary, so the rest is inferred from the germline J gene. Losses at the gene ends were 3 bases for V and 3 bases for J; bases not matched to a gene: 14. CDR1 and CDR2 (germline): GTSNPN, SVGIG (reference sequence). The CDR3 has 16 residues. Full variable domain (rest looked up from reference TRBV30 and TRBJ2-7): SQTIHQWPATLVQPVGSPLSLECTVEGTSNPNLYWYRQAAGRGLQLLFYSVGIGQISSEVPQNLSASRPQDRQFILSSKKLLLSDSGFYLCAWRPLGAGDYYEQYFGPGTRLTVT.

Concerning this clone itself: Coverage ceases 3 residues before the CDR3 finishes, and the germline J gene fills in the end. The chain uses TRBV7-3 and TRBJ1-2; 7 bases map to TRBD1. Germline loops: CDR1 SGHTA, CDR2 FQGTGA. The CDR3 totals 13 residues. The ends lost 6 bases at V and 5 bases at J; junction bases unmatched: 6. The CDR3 DNA, read in part, is TGTGCCAGCAGTCCCGGGACAGAGTATGGC. Protein product: CASSPGTEYG. The full-length CDR3 reads as CASSPGTEYGYTF.

For this clone: The CDR3 end is not reached by the read, which stops 3 residues before it; the germline J gene fills it in. The J gene is TRBJ1-6, the V gene TRBV19; possible D gene TRBD1, 5 bases. CDR3 length: 16 amino acids. Deletions cut 3 bases from V and 1 base from J, with 10 bases between. Germline V gene sequence: CDR1 LNHDA, CDR2 SQIVND (reference sequence). This chain's CDR3 is CASSIFQGSYNSPLHF. The covered CDR3 bases are TGTGCCAGTAGTATCTTCCAGGGATCCTATAATTCACCC. Drawing the rest from reference TRBV19 and TRBJ1-6, the complete variable domain is DGGITQSPKYLFRKEGQNVTLSCEQNLNHDAMYWYRQDPGQGLRLIYYSQIVNDFQKGDIAEGYSVSREKKESFPLTVTSAQKNPTAFYLCASSIFQGSYNSPLHFGNGTRLTVT.

To note about this clone: The CDR3 end is not reached by the read, which stops 3 residues before it; the germline J gene fills it in. The chain combines TRBV7-2 with TRBJ2-7; possible D gene TRBD2, 6 bases. Deletions cut 1 base from V and 1 base from J, with 8 bases between. CDR1 is SGHTA, CDR2 FQGNSA, per germline. The CDR3 contains 14 residues. The CDR3 protein is CASSLESGSYEQYF. CDR3 DNA (partial): TGTGCCAGCAGCTTAGAGAGCGGGTCCTACGAG.

Of note for this clone: The sequence runs out 3 residues before the end of the CDR3; the remainder is reconstructed from the germline J gene. The V and J genes are TRBV20-1 and TRBJ2-7; 8 nucleotides match TRBD2. The CDR3 has 15 amino acids. The V segment lost 1 base and the J segment 0 bases; nucleotides outside the gene matches: 5. Germline V gene data show CDR1 as DFQATT and CDR2 as SNEGSKA (reference sequence). CDR3: CSARVGTRSSYEQYF. The sequenced CDR3 bases are TGCAGTGCTAGAGTCGGGACTAGGAGCTCCTACGAG.

With respect to this clone: The read falls 3 residues short of the CDR3 end, and the missing part is taken from the germline J gene. The V call is TRBV5-1, the J call TRBJ1-2; the D gene is possibly TRBD1 (6 bases). Germline assignment: CDR1 SGHRS and CDR2 YFSETQ. V dropped 2 bases and J dropped 7 bases, with 6 bases sitting between them. The CDR3 is made up of 11 amino acids. CDR3 in amino acids: CASSLGGGYTF. The CDR3 DNA, read in part, is TGCGCCAGCAGCTTAGGGGGTGGC. Together with reference TRBV5-1 and TRBJ1-2, the CDR3 gives the full variable domain: KAGVTQTPRYLIKTRGQQVTLSCSPISGHRSVSWYQQTPGQGLQFLFEYFSETQRNKGNFPGRFSGRQFSNSRSEMNVSTLELGDSALYLCASSLGGGYTFGSGTRLTVV.

Concerning this clone itself: The read comes to an end 3 residues before the CDR3 does, leaving the germline J gene to fill in the end. The chain recombines TRBV19 with TRBJ1-3; no definite D call. The CDR3 contains 14 residues. Germline CDR1 is LNHDA and CDR2 is SQIVND (reference sequence). Trimming removed 7 bases from V and 3 bases from J, with 13 bases in between. The CDR3 here is CASNRMGDGNTIYF. The part of the CDR3 DNA that was read is TGTGCCAGTAATCGTATGGGCGATGGAAACACC.

As for this clone: Read sequence stops 3 residues before the CDR3 end, and the germline J gene provides the missing end. The J gene is TRBJ2-7, the V gene TRBV18; maybe TRBD1 (6 bases). The CDR3 spans 14 residues. Germline V gene data show CDR1 as KGHSH and CDR2 as LQKENI. V was pared by 3 bases and J by 3 bases, with 12 bases between. The sequenced part of the CDR3 DNA is TGTGCCAGCTCACCTCGGACAGACGGCTACGAG. Translated: CASSPRTDGYE. Given in full, the CDR3 is CASSPRTDGYEQYF.

In the case of this clone: The read gets to within 3 residues of the CDR3 end, and the germline J gene fills in the rest. The chain has TRBV19 and TRBJ2-7, with D possibly being TRBD1 (6 bases). Germline V gene sequence: CDR1 LNHDA, CDR2 SQIVND (reference sequence). This CDR3 contains 15 residues. Between the trimmed V and J ends, which lost 5 bases and 3 bases, there was a span of 17 bases. CDR3 amino acids: CASSPWTVGNYEQYF. Partial CDR3 DNA: TGTGCCAGTAGTCCGTGGACAGTCGGAAACTACGAG. Variable domain in full (rest from reference TRBV19 and TRBJ2-7): DGGITQSPKYLFRKEGQNVTLSCEQNLNHDAMYWYRQDPGQGLRLIYYSQIVNDFQKGDIAEGYSVSREKKESFPLTVTSAQKNPTAFYLCASSPWTVGNYEQYFGPGTRLTVT.

As to this clone: The read halts 3 residues ahead of the CDR3 end, with the missing end drawn from the germline J gene. This rearrangement joins TRBV5-6 to TRBJ2-1; 8 bases are a match to TRBD1. Germline CDR1 reads SGHDT; CDR2 reads YYEEEE. Germline trimming cut 1 base from V and 4 bases from J; bases unmatched to any gene: 4. This CDR3 region has 15 residues. The covered CDR3 bases are TGTGCCAGCAGCTTGTTCCGGGACAGGTACAATGAG. Protein sequence: CASSLFRDRYNE. The entire CDR3 protein is CASSLFRDRYNEQFF.

By frequency, this clone is medium-sized. The read finishes 3 residues shy of the CDR3 end, and the germline J gene is used to complete it. This chain links TRBV5-6 with TRBJ2-1, with D possibly TRBD1 on 6 matching bases. V dropped 0 bases and J dropped 7 bases, with 14 bases sitting between them. Germline CDR1 reads SGHDT; CDR2 reads YYEEEE. The length of the CDR3 is 15 residues. CDR3 loop: CASSLVIQGRNEQFF. The covered CDR3 bases are TGTGCCAGCAGCTTGGTAATACAGGGAAGGAATGAG.

A word on this clone: The CDR3 end is not reached by the read, which stops 3 residues before it; the germline J gene fills it in. V gene TRBV18 combines with J gene TRBJ2-2; 7 positions agree with TRBD1. V lost 4 bases, J lost 1 base, and 0 bases stayed unmatched. Germline V lookup: CDR1 KGHSH, CDR2 LQKENI. This CDR3 comprises 14 residues. CDR3 sequence reads: CASSRTGNTGELFF. CDR3 bases read: TGTGCCAGCTCACGGACAGGGAACACCGGGGAG.

Points on this clone: Read sequence stops 3 residues before the CDR3 end, and the germline J gene provides the missing end. The chain employs TRBV6-2 or TRBV6-3 and TRBJ2-7, with D tentatively TRBD1 (6 bases). The germline V gene has CDR1 MNHEY and CDR2 SVGEGT. Trimming took 0 bases from V and 5 from J, leaving 11 bases between them. The CDR3 consists of 14 residues. This CDR3 reads CASSYSNRDHEQYF. Incomplete CDR3 DNA: TGTGCCAGCAGTTACTCGAACAGGGACCACGAG.

With respect to this clone: The read terminates 3 residues before the CDR3 end, so the remaining end is supplied by the germline J gene. The rearrangement links TRBV18 to TRBJ1-1; D might be TRBD1 (6 bases). In germline, CDR1 is KGHSH, CDR2 LQKENI. Trimming shortened V by 2 bases and J by 4 bases, and 11 bases separated the two germline ends. The CDR3 spans 14 residues. The CDR3: CASSPVRGPTEAFF. Partial CDR3 DNA: TGTGCCAGCTCACCAGTCAGGGGCCCCACTGAA.

For this clone: Read data end 3 residues before the CDR3 end; the end is taken from the germline J gene. V and J are TRBV5-1 and TRBJ2-7, with 10 bases matching TRBD1. The CDR3 is made up of 14 amino acids. Trimming at V came to 3 bases and at J to 0 bases, leaving 0 bases not matched to a gene. Per the germline V gene, CDR1 is SGHRS and CDR2 is YFSETQ. The CDR3 sequence is CASSWTGGSYEQYF. Partial CDR3 DNA: TGCGCCAGCAGCTGGACAGGGGGCTCCTACGAG.

Concerning this clone: The CDR3 end falls 3 residues outside the read, so it is completed with the germline J gene. The gene calls are TRBV23-1 and TRBJ1-2, with a weak D call TRBD1 (6 bases). TRBV23-1 qualifies as an ORF whose function is uncertain. The V end was cut by 6 bases, the J end by 2 bases, with 13 bases between. This CDR3 spans 14 amino acids. The CDR3: CASSVDRPNYGYTF. The CDR3 DNA, read in part, is TGCGCCAGCAGCGTTGACAGGCCAAACTATGGC.

This clone ranks as medium-sized (0.01 to 0.1%) in terms of frequency. The DNA ends 3 residues before the CDR3 does, and the rest of the CDR3 is filled in from the germline J gene. The chain recombines TRBV20-1 with TRBJ2-1; 9 bases map to TRBD2. Germline loops: CDR1 DFQATT, CDR2 SNEGSKA (reference sequence). The trim removed 5 bases at V and 4 bases at J, leaving 3 bases unmatched. The CDR3 extends over 13 amino acids. The CDR3 DNA, read in part, is TGCAGTGCTGAAGCGGGAGGATACAATGAG. This sequence encodes CSAEAGGYNE. In full, the CDR3 is CSAEAGGYNEQFF.

As regards this clone: The read ends 3 residues shy of where the CDR3 ends; the end is completed using the germline J gene. The gene calls are TRBV20-1 and TRBJ2-7, with 7 bases aligning to TRBD2. The CDR3 runs to 12 residues. The trim removed 6 bases at V and 2 bases at J, leaving 4 bases unmatched. Germline loops: CDR1 DFQATT, CDR2 SNEGSKA (reference sequence). The sequenced CDR3 bases are TGCAGTGCACGGGACTATACCTACGAG. This encodes CSARDYTYE. The whole CDR3 sequence is CSARDYTYEQYF.

With regard to this clone: The observed sequence ends 3 residues before the CDR3 terminus, with the missing tail filled in from the germline J gene. This chain links TRBV19 with TRBJ2-2, with 7 bases fitting TRBD1. Germline V gene data show CDR1 as LNHDA and CDR2 as SQIVND (reference sequence). The CDR3 has 16 amino acids. The V segment lost 4 bases and the J segment 5 bases; nucleotides outside the gene matches: 10. The CDR3 DNA, read in part, is TGTGCCAGTAGTAAATGGACAGGCTGGGGGACCGGGGAG. It codes for CASSKWTGWGTGE. The complete CDR3 reads CASSKWTGWGTGELFF.

Considering frequency, this clone is large (0.1 to 1%). The CDR3 end falls 3 residues outside the read, so it is completed with the germline J gene. The V and J genes are TRBV15 and TRBJ1-5; TRBD1 aligns across 9 bases. J gave up 5 bases and V 0 bases, and 11 bases lay outside the gene matches. Germline V lookup: CDR1 LNHNV, CDR2 YYDKDF (reference sequence). The CDR3 is 18 residues long. The sequenced CDR3 bases are TGTGCCACCAGCAGAGATGCGGGGGGACAGGGTGTCCATCAGCCC. Translating it yields CATSRDAGGQGVHQP. The full CDR3 protein reads CATSRDAGGQGVHQPQHF.

As concerns this clone: The read ends 3 residues early relative to the CDR3; the germline J gene fills the gap. The chain uses TRBV5-1 and TRBJ1-2; TRBD1 agrees at 7 bases. After removal of 3 bases from V and 7 bases from J, the junction contained 6 bases not matched to a gene. This CDR3 contains 13 residues. Germline V gene sequence: CDR1 SGHRS, CDR2 YFSETQ. The CDR3 bases that were read are TGCGCCAGCAGCTCCCGACAGGGTGGTGGC. Its protein is CASSSRQGGG. The whole CDR3 reads CASSSRQGGGYTF.

In the case of this clone: The CDR3 end is not reached by the read, which stops 3 residues before it; the germline J gene fills it in. The chain recombines TRBV19 with TRBJ2-3; no clear D. This CDR3 is 13 amino acids long. Germline V gives CDR1 LNHDA, CDR2 SQIVND (reference sequence). Trimming took 5 bases from V and 2 from J, leaving 8 bases between them. CDR3 bases read: TGTGCCAGTAGTTCTGAGCACACAGATACG. Protein sequence: CASSSEHTDT. The full CDR3 reads CASSSEHTDTQYF.